This is a list of T cell receptor beta chains from one sample in a study of identical twins. Each CDR3 protein gets one entry after TCRdb re-called the 5' RACE reads with MiXCR. The table has roughly 720,000 distinct CDR3 sequences, roughly 20% seen once; the top ten hold about 12%. Another study also made use of these data, one on T cells expressing NK-cell markers.

The specimen was PBMCs. The receptors were gathered from a woman in her late teens or twenties in good health. CDR3s include the opening cysteine and the closing phenylalanine or tryptophan. The D gene is left open where the match is weak. Expanded clones get a size class; other rows say once, few or many, or leave the size out.

d_call: .
j_call: TRBJ1-5
cdr3_length: 14
clone_size: many
v_call: TRBV7-8
cdr3_aa: CASSLGGRGQPQHF
cdr3_nt: TGTGCCAGCAGCTTAGGTGGTCGTGGGCAGCCCCAGCATTTT

d_call: .
j_call: TRBJ1-5
cdr3_length: 15
clone_size: many
v_call: TRBV12-3/TRBV12-4
cdr3_aa: CASSPQGISNQPQHF
cdr3_nt: TGTGCCAGCAGCCCACAGGGAATTAGCAATCAGCCCCAGCATTTT

d_call: .
j_call: TRBJ1-2
cdr3_length: 14
clone_size: .
v_call: TRBV12-3/TRBV12-4
cdr3_aa: CASSSSGTPYGYTF
cdr3_nt: TGTGCCAGCAGTTCATCCGGGACCCCCTATGGCTACACCTTC

d_call: .
j_call: TRBJ2-7
cdr3_length: 13
clone_size: few
v_call: TRBV12-3/TRBV12-4
cdr3_aa: CASTPRGRDEQYF
cdr3_nt: TGTGCCAGCACCCCTAGAGGGCGGGACGAGCAGTACTTC

d_call: TRBD2
j_call: TRBJ2-3
cdr3_length: 16
clone_size: few
v_call: TRBV10-3
cdr3_aa: CAISEASGSGTDTQYF
cdr3_nt: TGTGCCATCAGTGAGGCTAGCGGGAGTGGCACAGATACGCAGTATTTT

d_call: .
j_call: TRBJ1-5
cdr3_length: 14
clone_size: .
v_call: TRBV18
cdr3_aa: CASSLDKVNQPQHF
cdr3_nt: TGTGCCAGCTCACTGGACAAGGTCAATCAGCCCCAGCATTTT

d_call: .
j_call: TRBJ2-7
cdr3_length: 18
clone_size: .
v_call: TRBV7-6
cdr3_aa: CASSLGRGRRSGTHEQYF
cdr3_nt: TGTGCCAGCAGCTTAGGCAGGGGGCGCAGAAGCGGGACCCACGAGCAGTACTTC

d_call: .
j_call: TRBJ2-7
cdr3_length: 11
clone_size: .
v_call: TRBV6-5
cdr3_aa: CASAFNYEQYF
cdr3_nt: TGTGCCAGCGCATTTAACTACGAGCAGTACTTC

d_call: TRBD2
j_call: TRBJ2-1
cdr3_length: 15
clone_size: few
v_call: TRBV12-3/TRBV12-4
cdr3_aa: CASSLVRGAYNEQFF
cdr3_nt: TGTGCCAGCAGTTTAGTACGGGGGGCCTACAATGAGCAGTTCTTC

d_call: .
j_call: TRBJ1-1
cdr3_length: 11
clone_size: few
v_call: TRBV12-3/TRBV12-4
cdr3_aa: CASSTRAEAFF
cdr3_nt: TGTGCCAGCAGTACAAGGGCTGAAGCTTTCTTT

d_call: .
j_call: TRBJ1-1
cdr3_length: 12
clone_size: few
v_call: TRBV19
cdr3_aa: CASDGRRGQAFF
cdr3_nt: TGTGCCAGTGATGGTCGGCGGGGACAAGCTTTCTTT

d_call: .
j_call: TRBJ2-5
cdr3_length: 14
clone_size: few
v_call: TRBV5-6
cdr3_aa: CASSLRETQETQYF
cdr3_nt: TGTGCCAGCAGCTTGCGAGAGACCCAAGAGACCCAGTACTTC

d_call: .
j_call: TRBJ2-7
cdr3_length: 13
clone_size: many
v_call: TRBV7-9
cdr3_aa: CASAGGRSYEQYF
cdr3_nt: TGTGCCAGCGCCGGGGGTAGATCCTACGAGCAGTACTTC

d_call: .
j_call: TRBJ2-7
cdr3_length: 14
clone_size: few
v_call: TRBV6-1
cdr3_aa: CASTPRLGLYEQYF
cdr3_nt: TGTGCCAGCACCCCGAGGCTGGGCCTCTACGAGCAGTACTTC

d_call: .
j_call: TRBJ2-1
cdr3_length: 11
clone_size: once
v_call: TRBV5-4
cdr3_aa: CASSSSDEQFF
cdr3_nt: TGTGCCAGCAGCTCTTCGGATGAGCAGTTCTTC

d_call: TRBD1
j_call: TRBJ1-4
cdr3_length: 15
clone_size: .
v_call: TRBV14
cdr3_aa: CASSTYTGVGEKLFF
cdr3_nt: TGTGCCAGCAGCACCTACACAGGGGTCGGTGAAAAACTGTTTTTT

d_call: TRBD1
j_call: TRBJ1-2
cdr3_length: 15
clone_size: many
v_call: TRBV12-3/TRBV12-4
cdr3_aa: CASSPGGRGPYGYTF
cdr3_nt: TGTGCCAGCAGTCCCGGGGGTAGGGGGCCCTATGGCTACACCTTC

d_call: .
j_call: TRBJ1-1
cdr3_length: 14
clone_size: few
v_call: TRBV13
cdr3_aa: CASSLVSENTEAFF
cdr3_nt: TGTGCCAGCAGCTTAGTTTCCGAGAACACTGAAGCTTTCTTT

d_call: .
j_call: TRBJ2-6
cdr3_length: 17
clone_size: .
v_call: TRBV5-1
cdr3_aa: CASSIGGAGSGANVLTF
cdr3_nt: TGCGCCAGCAGCATCGGAGGGGCCGGCTCTGGGGCCAACGTCCTGACTTTC

d_call: .
j_call: TRBJ2-1
cdr3_length: 12
clone_size: .
v_call: TRBV20-1
cdr3_aa: CSARGVAHEQFF
cdr3_nt: TGCAGTGCTAGAGGTGTGGCCCATGAGCAGTTCTTC

d_call: .
j_call: TRBJ2-6
cdr3_length: 16
clone_size: .
v_call: TRBV11-2
cdr3_aa: CAGGPPAGSGANVLTF
cdr3_nt: TGTGCCGGAGGACCGCCAGCTGGTTCTGGGGCCAACGTCCTGACTTTC

d_call: TRBD1
j_call: TRBJ1-5
cdr3_length: 13
clone_size: .
v_call: TRBV20-1
cdr3_aa: CSATGTGGQPQHF
cdr3_nt: TGCAGTGCTACAGGGACAGGAGGACAGCCCCAGCATTTT

d_call: .
j_call: TRBJ1-5
cdr3_length: 15
clone_size: few
v_call: TRBV20-1
cdr3_aa: CSASRHLLGNQPQHF
cdr3_nt: TGCAGTGCTAGTAGACACCTTTTGGGCAATCAGCCCCAGCATTTT

d_call: .
j_call: TRBJ2-2
cdr3_length: 16
clone_size: .
v_call: TRBV7-9
cdr3_aa: CASSFSGILRSGELFF
cdr3_nt: TGTGCCAGCAGCTTCTCAGGGATCCTCCGGTCCGGGGAGCTGTTTTTT

d_call: TRBD1
j_call: TRBJ2-2
cdr3_length: 19
clone_size: few
v_call: TRBV7-8
cdr3_aa: CASSLGSGLGQRNTGELFF
cdr3_nt: TGTGCCAGCAGCTTAGGGTCTGGTTTGGGACAGCGGAACACCGGGGAGCTGTTTTTT

d_call: .
j_call: TRBJ2-5
cdr3_length: 14
clone_size: .
v_call: TRBV24-1
cdr3_aa: CATSGPVRGKTQYF
cdr3_nt: TGTGCCACCAGTGGCCCGGTTCGTGGCAAGACCCAGTACTTC

d_call: .
j_call: TRBJ2-1
cdr3_length: 14
clone_size: .
v_call: TRBV29-1
cdr3_aa: CSVARDGPYNEQFF
cdr3_nt: TGCAGCGTGGCCCGGGACGGACCCTACAATGAGCAGTTCTTC

d_call: .
j_call: TRBJ1-5
cdr3_length: 14
clone_size: .
v_call: TRBV5-1
cdr3_aa: CASSFTTGNQPQHF
cdr3_nt: TGCGCCAGCAGCTTTACAACGGGCAATCAGCCCCAGCATTTT

d_call: .
j_call: TRBJ2-3
cdr3_length: 11
clone_size: .
v_call: TRBV2
cdr3_aa: CASSEARTQYF
cdr3_nt: TGTGCCAGCAGTGAAGCGCGCACGCAGTATTTT